This TCR beta chain was retrieved from a study of cytomegalovirus exposure and HLA in healthy donors. 13 Jbeta primers and 60 Vbeta primers were used for the PCR. The method was immunoSEQ multiplex PCR; TCRdb's version includes in-frame clones alone and lacks a portion of them. The sample has 150,000 or so clones; the top ten hold roughly 2%. It was healthy bone marrow donors who served as donors. Germline CDR1 and CDR2: SGHDT and YYEEEE. The CDR3 runs 14 residues. With 0 bases removed from V and 3 bases from J, the gap between germline ends came to 10 bases. Concerning this clone: The target antigen is unknown.

Findings of the study overall: In a later analysis, compared with equally common non-associated chains, HLA-associated beta chains were more expanded. V- and J-gene trimming of TCR beta was linked (in a later analysis) to a missense DCLRE1C variant. It was reported that TCR beta sequences correctly inferred the HLA-A and HLA-B alleles for most subjects.

The clonotype was recovered from a man aged 25 to 40 in good health and CMV-seronegative. Sequencing input: PBMCs. The genes are TRBV5-6 and TRBJ2-7, with D hard to call. The CDR3 loop is CASSLVPEDYEQYF. In nucleotides, the CDR3 is TGTGCCAGCAGCTTGGTCCCAGAAGACTACGAGCAGTACTTC.